This entry lists 26 T cell receptor beta chains sequenced from one sample in a study of blood T cells in healthy people across ages. The second PCR ran roughly 6 to 11 cycles with a sample-barcoded 5' primer and J-beta primers. Each CDR3 protein is one row after TCRdb ran MiXCR on the 5' RACE reads. The table includes 700,000 or so distinct CDR3 sequences, approximately 40% detected once. The source material was blood. All receptors come from a man aged 80 or over in good health.

Notes on this clonotype: This may come from a read error, since a much larger clone is one base off. The gene calls are TRBV4-3 and TRBJ1-1, with D possibly matching TRBD1 (5 bases). Per germline, CDR1 LGHNA and CDR2 YSLEER. The CDR3 has 14 residues. The CDR3 DNA reads TGCGCCAGCAGCCAACGTCAGGGAGTCACTGAAGTTTTCTTT. As protein: CASSQRQGVTEVFF.

This chain uses TRBV6-6 with TRBJ1-2, with D possibly matching TRBD1 (6 bases). V was shortened by 6 bases and J by 0 bases, with 17 bases between the two germline ends. Germline V gene lookup returns CDR1 MNHNY and CDR2 SVGAGI (reference sequence). The CDR3 spans 16 residues. In DNA, the CDR3 is TGTGCCAGCAGGGGGATACAGGGTGGACCTAACTATGGCTACACCTTC. It specifies CASRGIQGGPNYGYTF.

J is TRBJ2-1 and V is TRBV3-1; possibly TRBD2 for D (6 bases). Trimming removed 1 base at V and 4 bases at J, with 11 bases between. This CDR3 contains 15 residues. Germline lookup yields CDR1 LGHDT and CDR2 YNNKEL (reference sequence). CDR3 in amino acids: CASSQAKTSYNEQFF. The CDR3 coding sequence is TGTGCCAGCAGCCAAGCCAAGACTAGTTACAATGAGCAGTTCTTC.

The V gene is TRBV5-5, the J gene TRBJ1-1; perhaps TRBD1 as D (6 bases). The V end was cut by 2 bases, the J end by 6 bases, with 14 bases between. The CDR3 sequence is 14 residues long. Looked up from germline, CDR1 is SGHKS and CDR2 is YYEKEE (reference sequence). This CDR3 reads CASSLSGAKAEAFF. The CDR3 DNA follows: TGTGCCAGCAGCTTATCGGGGGCTAAGGCTGAAGCTTTCTTT. Filled out from reference TRBV5-5 and TRBJ1-1, the complete variable domain reads DAGVTQSPTHLIKTRGQQVTLRCSPISGHKSVSWYQQVLGQGPQFIFQYYEKEERGRGNFPDRFSARQFPNYSSELNVNALLLGDSALYLCASSLSGAKAEAFFGQGTRLTVV.

The CDR3 DNA is TGTGCCAGCAGCCATTCGGGGGGACTAGCGGGGTTCATAGATACGCAGTATTTT. The encoded protein is CASSHSGGLAGFIDTQYF. The chain employs TRBV3-1 and TRBJ2-3; 13 bases are shared with TRBD2. V lost 3 bases and J lost 5; bases outside the gene matches: 11. This CDR3 region has 18 residues. Germline values: CDR1 LGHDT, CDR2 YNNKEL (reference sequence).

The chain couples TRBV11-1 to TRBJ2-5; no clear D gene. The CDR3 covers 14 residues. Germline CDR1 reads SGHAT; CDR2 reads FQDESV (reference sequence). The V end lost 1 base, the J end lost 4 bases, and 10 bases lay between the germline ends. CDR3 bases: TGTGCCAGCAGCTTAGGCCTGAGGACAGAGACCCAGTACTTC. Its protein product is CASSLGLRTETQYF.

This clonotype was detected a few times. The V gene is TRBV6-1, the J gene TRBJ2-1, with a tentative D call TRBD1 (6 bases). This CDR3 is 14 amino acids long. V lost 6 bases, J lost 2 bases, and 11 bases lay in between. Germline CDR1 is MNHNS and CDR2 is SASEGT. This CDR3 is CASRQGIPYNEQFF. For the CDR3, the DNA is TGTGCCAGCAGGCAGGGGATCCCCTACAATGAGCAGTTCTTC.

This clonotype has more than one count but fewer than ten. This rearrangement joins TRBV4-1 to TRBJ2-5; D uncertain. The CDR3 contains 17 residues. Germline CDR1 MGHRA, CDR2 YSYEKL. Trimming took 0 bases from V and 5 from J, leaving 19 bases between them. The CDR3 protein is CASSQDRASSNLETQYF. Here the CDR3 DNA reads TGCGCCAGCAGCCAAGATCGGGCAAGTTCAAACCTGGAGACCCAGTACTTC.

The rearrangement joins TRBV28 to TRBJ2-5, with 9 positions matching TRBD2. Germline V gene data show CDR1 as MDHEN and CDR2 as SYDVKM. The CDR3 totals 15 residues. V shed 5 bases and J 4 bases; nucleotides not matched to a gene: 8. The CDR3 DNA sequence: TGTGCCAGCAGTCCCCAGGCGGGAGGGCTAGAGACCCAGTACTTC. This codes for CASSPQAGGLETQYF. Looking up the rest from reference TRBV28 and TRBJ2-5 gives the full variable domain: DVKVTQSSRYLVKRTGEKVFLECVQDMDHENMFWYRQDPGLGLRLIYFSYDVKMKEKGDIPEGYSVSREKKERFSLILESASTNQTSMYLCASSPQAGGLETQYFGPGTRLLVL.

This chain connects TRBV7-2 to TRBJ2-1, with 11 bases aligning to TRBD2. The CDR3 loop spans 17 amino acids. The V segment lost 4 bases and the J segment 8 bases; nucleotides outside the gene matches: 13. Per the germline V gene, CDR1 is SGHTA and CDR2 is FQGNSA. The chain's CDR3 is CASSSPRTSGLGDEQFF. In nucleotides, the CDR3 is TGTGCCAGCAGCTCCCCCCGGACTAGCGGGTTGGGGGATGAGCAGTTCTTC.

The chain links TRBV12-3 or TRBV12-4 to TRBJ2-7, with 13 bases aligning to TRBD2. With V trimmed by 5 bases and J by 4 bases, 14 bases remained unmatched. The CDR3 extends over 18 amino acids. This CDR3 reads CASSVTSGGIGRVYEQYF. The DNA of the CDR3 is TGTGCCAGCAGTGTGACTAGCGGGGGGATCGGCCGAGTATACGAGCAGTACTTC.

This clonotype was counted ten times or more. V gene TRBV11-1 combines with J gene TRBJ2-5; TRBD2 is a possible D gene (5 bases). CDR1 is SGHAT, CDR2 FQDESV, per germline (reference sequence). CDR3 length: 16 residues. Trimming stripped 7 bases from V and 2 bases from J, with 20 bases between. CDR3 coding DNA: TGTGCCAGCACCGATAAAGGAAGGACTCCTCAAGAGACCCAGTACTTC. Protein: CASTDKGRTPQETQYF.

This clonotype was counted between two and nine times. V usage is TRBV7-2 and J usage is TRBJ1-1; 7 bases agree with TRBD1. The CDR3 is 16 residues long. CDR1 and CDR2 from the germline V gene are SGHTA and FQGNSA. Losses at the gene ends were 5 bases for V and 0 bases for J; bases not matched to a gene: 9. The chain's CDR3 is CASSPRTGQLNTEAFF. The CDR3 bases are TGTGCCAGCAGCCCGAGGACAGGACAACTGAACACTGAAGCTTTCTTT.

This clonotype turned up a few times. The V call is TRBV11-2, the J call TRBJ2-7; D perhaps matches TRBD2 (6 bases). V gave up 1 base and J gave up 5 bases, with 15 bases separating them. This CDR3 has 15 amino acids. The germline gives CDR1 SGHAT, CDR2 FQNNGV. The CDR3 DNA sequence: TGTGCCAGCAGCTTAGTAGGTGGGAGGAACGACGAGCAGTACTTC. This sequence encodes CASSLVGGRNDEQYF.

The table lists this clonotype with a few counts. J is TRBJ2-3 and V is TRBV5-1; D remains ambiguous. V lost 2 bases and J 0 bases, leaving 10 bases between the germline ends. The CDR3 runs 15 residues. The V gene's germline CDR1 is SGHRS and CDR2 YFSETQ. CDR3 DNA sequence: TGCGCCAGCAGCTTCCGCCCGGAGAGCACAGATACGCAGTATTTT. As protein: CASSFRPESTDTQYF.

The chain combines TRBV10-3 with TRBJ1-2, with TRBD1 identical over 8 bases. Germline V gene lookup returns CDR1 ENHRY and CDR2 SYGVKD. The trim removed 10 bases at V and 2 bases at J, leaving 6 bases unmatched. CDR3 length: 13 amino acids. The DNA of the CDR3 is TGTGCCACCACGGGACAGGTGAACTATGGCTACACCTTC. It translates to CATTGQVNYGYTF.

The genes are TRBV6-2 or TRBV6-3 and TRBJ2-7, with TRBD2 matching 8 bases. In germline, CDR1 is MNHEY, CDR2 SVGEGT. With V trimmed by 7 bases and J by 5 bases, 16 bases remained unmatched. The CDR3 sequence is 16 residues long. CDR3 sequence: CASKKVREGLFHEQYF. CDR3 bases: TGTGCCAGCAAAAAGGTTCGGGAGGGCCTTTTCCACGAGCAGTACTTC.

A few counts support this clonotype. This chain joins TRBV20-1 and TRBJ2-1; 9 bases match TRBD1. J lost 9 bases, V lost 6 bases, and 15 bases had no gene match. From germline, CDR1 is DFQATT and CDR2 SNEGSKA (reference sequence). The CDR3 is 15 residues long. The DNA of the CDR3 is TGCAGTGCCGATCGGACAGGGGTATCGGCCAGTGAGCAGTTCTTC. Protein: CSADRTGVSASEQFF.

Remarks on this clonotype: One base away lies a much larger clone, so this may be a sequencing read error. The rearrangement links TRBV14 to TRBJ2-5; D perhaps matches TRBD1 (7 bases). Germline-derived CDR1 and CDR2 are SGHDN and FVKESK. CDR3 size: 15 residues. CDR3 protein: CASSRLRGQQETRYF. CDR3 DNA: TGTGCCAGCAGCCGCTTGCGGGGACAGCAAGAGACCCGGTACTTC.

The chain links TRBV10-1 to TRBJ2-3, with a weak D call TRBD2 (5 bases). V gave up 4 bases and J gave up 6 bases, with 11 bases separating them. The CDR3 runs 13 residues. Germline loops: CDR1 WNHNN, CDR2 SYGVQD (reference sequence). The CDR3 coding sequence is TGCGCCAGCAGTGGGAAACGAGGGGATACGCAGTATTTT. Translation: CASSGKRGDTQYF.

V gene TRBV6-5 combines with J gene TRBJ2-1, with 15 nucleotides matching TRBD2. The CDR3 loop spans 15 amino acids. V shed 7 bases, J shed 13 bases, and the junction held 11 bases outside the gene matches. Germline values: CDR1 MNHEY, CDR2 SVGAGI. DNA of the CDR3: TGTGCCAGCACCCACGGGACTAGCGGGGGGAGAGACCAGTTCTTC. Its translation is CASTHGTSGGRDQFF.

This clonotype turned up a few times. The CDR3 sequence: CSARLSGSGETQYF. The CDR3 bases are TGCAGTGCTAGACTTAGCGGGAGCGGCGAGACCCAGTACTTC. The rearrangement uses TRBV20-1 and TRBJ2-7; 9 nucleotides align to TRBD2. The J call is in doubt because the DNA end fits TRBJ2-5 better. The V gene's germline CDR1 is DFQATT and CDR2 SNEGSKA (reference sequence). This CDR3 has 14 amino acids.

A note on this clonotype: This may stem from a read error, because a much larger clone lies one nucleotide away. This chain connects TRBV4-1 to TRBJ2-3; 8 bases line up with TRBD1. The CDR3 extends over 15 amino acids. Germline V gene lookup returns CDR1 MGHRA and CDR2 YSYEKL. CDR3 residues: CASSLTGVRTDAQYF. The CDR3 nucleotides read TGCGCCAGCAGCCTGACAGGGGTCCGGACAGATGCGCAGTATTTT.

The chain couples TRBV28 to TRBJ2-5; tentative D call: TRBD2 (6 bases). This CDR3 comprises 16 residues. The V gene lost 5 bases and the J gene lost 2 bases, with 18 bases spanning the gap. Germline lookup yields CDR1 MDHEN and CDR2 SYDVKM. The CDR3 region has the DNA TGTGCCAGCAGTCCTCCTGGGCGGGGAAAACAAGAGACCCAGTACTTC. Translating it yields CASSPPGRGKQETQYF.

The rearrangement uses TRBV14 and TRBJ2-3; the match to TRBD2 covers 11 bases. Germline assignment: CDR1 SGHDN and CDR2 FVKESK. V gave up 4 bases and J gave up 2 bases; unmatched junction bases: 11. The CDR3 loop spans 18 amino acids. The CDR3: CASSPKDRLAGNTDTQYF. CDR3 nucleotide sequence: TGTGCCAGCAGCCCAAAAGACAGACTAGCGGGAAACACAGATACGCAGTATTTT. Supplemented by reference TRBV14 and TRBJ2-3, the full variable domain reads EAGVTQFPSHSVIEKGQTVTLRCDPISGHDNLYWYRRVMGKEIKFLLHFVKESKQDESGMPNNRFLAERTGGTYSTLKVQPAELEDSGVYFCASSPKDRLAGNTDTQYFGPGTRLTVL.

This clonotype was seen a few times. This chain uses TRBV6-2 or TRBV6-3 with TRBJ2-1; D ambiguous. Trimming took 7 bases from V and 9 from J, leaving 22 bases between them. The CDR3 covers 15 residues. Germline V gene data show CDR1 as MNHEY and CDR2 as SVGEGT. CDR3 in amino acids: CASTEVGHGRSEQFF. The CDR3 DNA reads as TGTGCCAGCACCGAGGTGGGTCACGGTAGGAGTGAGCAGTTCTTC.